The clone carrying this T cell receptor (beta chain) was seen a few times. The data belong to a study of T-cell memory formation after mild COVID-19. The CDR3 loop spans 16 amino acids. Germline V gives CDR1 MNHEY, CDR2 SMNVEV (reference sequence). V was shortened by 3 bases and J by 0 bases, with 12 bases between the two germline ends. TCRdb reprocessed the 5' RACE reads with MiXCR, giving one entry per CDR3 protein. Of around 250,000 distinct CDR3 sequences listed, over 15% are singletons. The TCR was taken from a man younger than 35 who had mild COVID-19 (a few samples of this study predate the infection). Cell type and time point are not known. The sequenced sample was PBMCs or a T cell subset sorted from them (not recorded which). The chain recombines TRBV27 with TRBJ2-4; D is unclear. CDR3 nucleotide sequence: TGTGCCAGCAGTTTGTGGCTTACCTTAGCCAAAAACATTCAGTACTTC. This encodes CASSLWLTLAKNIQYF.